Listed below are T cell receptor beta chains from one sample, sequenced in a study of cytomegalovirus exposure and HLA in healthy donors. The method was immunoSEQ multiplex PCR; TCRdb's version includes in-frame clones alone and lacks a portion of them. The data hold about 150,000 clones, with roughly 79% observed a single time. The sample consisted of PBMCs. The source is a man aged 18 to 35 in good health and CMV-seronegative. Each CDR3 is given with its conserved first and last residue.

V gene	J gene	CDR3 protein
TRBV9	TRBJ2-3	CASSVVGLASSTDTQYF
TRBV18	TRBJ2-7	CASSKPRQGTGYEQYF
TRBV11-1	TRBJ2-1	CASSGGRYNEQFF
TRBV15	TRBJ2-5	CATSRDPPEDQETQYF
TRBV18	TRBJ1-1	CASSVLGRDTEAFF
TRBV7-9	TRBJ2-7	CASSPVFRGSYEQYF
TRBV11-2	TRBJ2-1	CASSLLSHEQFF
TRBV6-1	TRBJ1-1	CASSVGDLGDTEAFF
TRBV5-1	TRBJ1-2	CASGLGGVTYGYTF
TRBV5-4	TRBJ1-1	CASSRREGNTEAFF
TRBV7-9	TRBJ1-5	CASSAGQDRVQPQHF
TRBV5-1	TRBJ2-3	CASSLAGDLTDTQYF
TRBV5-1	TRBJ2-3	CASSFEQYTDTQYF
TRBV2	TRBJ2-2	CASRGQLTGELFF
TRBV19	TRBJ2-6	CASWLSGANGLTF
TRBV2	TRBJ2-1	CASSGDRDNEQFF
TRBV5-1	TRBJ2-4	CASSVQGNIQYF
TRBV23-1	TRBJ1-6	CASSQKKPGRSDNSPLHF
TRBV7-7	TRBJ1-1	CASSLAAGSEAFF
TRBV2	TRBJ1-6	CASRFVGTYNSPLHF
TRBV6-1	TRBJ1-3	CASSLEGTRPYTIYF
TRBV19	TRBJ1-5	CASSTTGLAQGQPQHF
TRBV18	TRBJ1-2	CASSRGTGENYGYTF
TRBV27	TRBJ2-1	CASSQELLAGNYNEQFF
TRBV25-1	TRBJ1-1	CASTRGGDIPNTEAFF
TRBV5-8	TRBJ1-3	CASSLTGGNTIYF
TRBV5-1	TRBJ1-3	CASSLERGGTGNTIYF
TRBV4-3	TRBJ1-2	CASSHTGFRSGYTF
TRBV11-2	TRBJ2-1	CASSFLRGSSYNEQFF
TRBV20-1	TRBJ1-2	CSARRQGGYTF
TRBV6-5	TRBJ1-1	CASSYDRGLNTEAFF
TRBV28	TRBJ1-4	CASSQGVGEKLFF
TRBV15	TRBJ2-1	CATQKGTGVYNEQFF
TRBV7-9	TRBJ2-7	CASSWDTSYEQYF
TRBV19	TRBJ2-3	CASSMSGTSLNTQYF
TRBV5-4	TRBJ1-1	CASSLGTAQNTEAFF
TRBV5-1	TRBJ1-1	CASSETVNTEAFF
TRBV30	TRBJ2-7	CAWKAADRAGEQYF
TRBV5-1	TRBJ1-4	CASSLRGADEKLFF
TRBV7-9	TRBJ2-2	CASSASGGLTGELFF
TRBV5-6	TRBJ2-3	CASSLSGGADTQYF
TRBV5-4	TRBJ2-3	CASWRGGAYTDTQYF
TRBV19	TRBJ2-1	CASSMGSLAGVSEQFF
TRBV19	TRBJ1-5	CASRLDPTGGNQPQHF
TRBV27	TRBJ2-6	CASSPGQTSSGANGLTF